These 24 T cell receptor beta chains came from one sample sequenced in a study of blood T cell repertoires in COVID-19. Using immunoSEQ multiplex PCR, the repertoire was profiled, and TCRdb retains in-frame clones only, with some absent. Of tens of thousands of clones listed, around 88% are singletons. Sequencing was performed on peripheral blood. The origin of the receptors is a human donor in a cohort sampled during active COVID-19.

The J gene is TRBJ1-5, the V gene TRBV5-6; TRBD1 is a possible D gene (6 bases). The CDR3 length is 14 residues. Germline CDR1 and CDR2: SGHDT and YYEEEE. Trimming took off 0 bases at V and 4 bases at J, with 8 bases between the two ends. This CDR3 is CASSLAQGNQPQHF. CDR3 DNA: TGTGCCAGCAGCTTGGCCCAGGGGAATCAGCCCCAGCATTTT.

In DNA, the CDR3 is TGCGCCAGCAGCCCCGGGACAGTGCCTACCGGGGAGCTGTTTTTT. Translated, it gives CASSPGTVPTGELFF. The gene calls are TRBV5-1 and TRBJ2-2; 7 bases agree with TRBD1. With V trimmed by 4 bases and J by 5 bases, 8 bases remained unmatched. This CDR3 has 15 residues. Germline CDR1 is SGHRS and CDR2 is YFSETQ.

The chain recombines TRBV29-1 with TRBJ2-2, with TRBD2 matching 9 bases. The CDR3 covers 15 residues. In germline, CDR1 is SQVTM, CDR2 ANQGSEA. The V and J ends lost 7 bases and 5 bases, in that order; junction bases with no gene match: 11. CDR3 coding DNA: TGCAGCGCCTTTGGGGCGGGAGGGGGAACCGGGGAGCTGTTTTTT. Protein product: CSAFGAGGGTGELFF.

The chain has TRBV7-6 and TRBJ2-5; D unresolved. Germline V gene data show CDR1 as SGHVS and CDR2 as FNYEAQ. This CDR3 comprises 12 residues. The ends were cut back, 5 bases at V and 7 bases at J, with 11 bases in the middle. This CDR3 is CASSLRFGTQYF. CDR3 in DNA: TGTGCCAGCAGCCTGCGCTTTGGGACCCAGTACTTC.

This clone was counted once. The chain joins TRBV7-7 to TRBJ2-3; 8 positions match TRBD2. This CDR3 has 16 amino acids. The J segment lost 1 base and the V segment lost 1 base, leaving 4 bases of the junction unmatched. In germline, CDR1 is SSHAT, CDR2 FNYEAQ (reference sequence). In DNA form, the CDR3 reads TGTGCCAGCAGCTTAGGGGCTAGCGGGCGCACAGATACGCAGTATTTT. Amino acids: CASSLGASGRTDTQYF.

This chain links TRBV5-1 with TRBJ2-3, with TRBD1 matching 11 bases. V shed 2 bases and J 0 bases; nucleotides not matched to a gene: 2. Germline CDR1 SGHRS, CDR2 YFSETQ. The CDR3 has 16 residues. In nucleotides, the CDR3 is TGCGCCAGCAGCTTCCGGACAGGGGGCAGCACAGATACGCAGTATTTT. This encodes CASSFRTGGSTDTQYF. The variable domain in full, with the rest retrieved from reference TRBV5-1 and TRBJ2-3, is KAGVTQTPRYLIKTRGQQVTLSCSPISGHRSVSWYQQTPGQGLQFLFEYFSETQRNKGNFPGRFSGRQFSNSRSEMNVSTLELGDSALYLCASSFRTGGSTDTQYFGPGTRLTVL.

Here the CDR3 DNA reads TGTGCCAGTAGCCCTACAGGGGACTATGGCTACACCTTC. This codes for CASSPTGDYGYTF. The chain has TRBV19 and TRBJ1-2, with 7 bases fitting TRBD1. Trimming removed 6 bases from V and 3 bases from J; junction bases left unmatched: 4. Looked up from germline, CDR1 is LNHDA and CDR2 is SQIVND (reference sequence). The CDR3 length is 13 residues.

V and J are TRBV18 and TRBJ2-7, with D tentatively TRBD1 (5 bases). This CDR3 has 13 amino acids. Germline CDR1 KGHSH, CDR2 LQKENI. The V end was cut by 4 bases, the J end by 6 bases, with 13 bases between. CDR3: CASSLNFDSEQYF. The CDR3 coding sequence is TGTGCCAGCTCACTAAACTTTGACAGCGAGCAGTACTTC.

This chain joins TRBV6-5 and TRBJ2-1, with 9 bases aligning to TRBD1. This CDR3 region has 15 residues. J lost 7 bases, V lost 5 bases, and 9 bases had no gene match. Germline V gene sequence: CDR1 MNHEY, CDR2 SVGAGI. The CDR3 sequence is CASSMNRGRGNEQFF. In DNA, the CDR3 is TGTGCCAGCAGTATGAACAGGGGGCGCGGAAATGAGCAGTTCTTC.

The rearrangement uses TRBV5-1 and TRBJ2-7, with D possibly being TRBD1 (6 bases). The CDR3 length is 16 residues. V shed 0 bases and J shed 0 bases, with 13 bases lying between them. Germline V lookup: CDR1 SGHRS, CDR2 YFSETQ. CDR3 in DNA: TGCGCCAGCAGCTTGGGTGGTGGGGGCGACTCCTACGAGCAGTACTTC. This gives the protein CASSLGGGGDSYEQYF. Full variable domain (outside the CDR3, taken from reference TRBV5-1 and TRBJ2-7): KAGVTQTPRYLIKTRGQQVTLSCSPISGHRSVSWYQQTPGQGLQFLFEYFSETQRNKGNFPGRFSGRQFSNSRSEMNVSTLELGDSALYLCASSLGGGGDSYEQYFGPGTRLTVT.

V and J are TRBV5-1 and TRBJ2-5; 11 bases match TRBD2. Germline V gene data show CDR1 as SGHRS and CDR2 as YFSETQ. V gave up 1 base and J gave up 4 bases; unmatched junction bases: 9. This CDR3 is built from 17 residues. The CDR3: CASSLLAGGTGRETQYF. The DNA for the CDR3 is TGCGCCAGCAGCTTGTTAGCGGGGGGGACAGGTAGAGAGACCCAGTACTTC.

J is TRBJ2-7 and V is TRBV6-2 or TRBV6-3; 7 bases are a match to TRBD2. This CDR3 region has 17 residues. J was trimmed by 4 bases and V by 0 bases; bases with no gene match: 12. The germline gives CDR1 MNHEY, CDR2 SVGEGT. The CDR3 DNA is TGTGCCAGCAGTTACTCAAGGACTAGTGTTGGGGCTTACGAGCAGTACTTC. Protein: CASSYSRTSVGAYEQYF.

This chain links TRBV27 with TRBJ2-1; 7 bases agree with TRBD2. The CDR3 is 15 residues long. J was trimmed by 5 bases and V by 3 bases; bases with no gene match: 7. CDR1 MNHEY and CDR2 SMNVEV come from the germline V gene (reference sequence). Here the CDR3 DNA reads TGTGCCAGCAGTTTTGGGGCGGGAGTAGACAATGAGCAGTTCTTC. Translation gives CASSFGAGVDNEQFF.

The gene calls are TRBV28 and TRBJ2-7, with 7 bases fitting TRBD2. The CDR3 length is 14 residues. Per the germline V gene, CDR1 is MDHEN and CDR2 is SYDVKM. The V gene end was trimmed by 9 bases and the J gene end by 3 bases; junction bases not matched to a gene: 11. In DNA, the CDR3 is TGTGCCAGGAGGGCGGGACTACCGCACTACGAGCAGTACTTC. It translates to CARRAGLPHYEQYF.

This clone was seen more than once but under ten times. V gene TRBV4-2 combines with J gene TRBJ1-5, with D hard to call. V was pared by 4 bases and J by 4 bases, with 14 bases between. This CDR3 spans 15 amino acids. CDR1 LGHNA and CDR2 YNFKEQ come from the germline V gene. CDR3 nucleotide sequence: TGTGCCAGCAGCCTATATCAGGAGGGTAATCAGCCCCAGCATTTT. This gives the protein CASSLYQEGNQPQHF.

The chain couples TRBV2 to TRBJ2-7; D remains unclear. Looked up from germline, CDR1 is SNHLY and CDR2 is FYNNEI. V was cut by 4 bases and J by 2 bases, with 18 bases left in between. This CDR3 has 16 amino acids. CDR3 in DNA: TGTGCCAGCAGTGTTGAACAGATCGATCCTACCTACGAGCAGTACTTC. Translated, it gives CASSVEQIDPTYEQYF.

The rearrangement joins TRBV2 to TRBJ2-2, with D tentatively TRBD1 (6 bases). The length of the CDR3 is 15 residues. Trimming took off 2 bases at V and 6 bases at J, with 13 bases between the two ends. Germline-derived CDR1 and CDR2 are SNHLY and FYNNEI. The CDR3 DNA is TGTGCCAGCAGTGAATGGCAGGGGTTACCCGGGGAGCTGTTTTTT. Translation gives CASSEWQGLPGELFF. The entire variable domain, with the rest obtained from reference TRBV2 and TRBJ2-2, is as follows: EPEVTQTPSHQVTQMGQEVILRCVPISNHLYFYWYRQILGQKVEFLVSFYNNEISEKSEIFDDQFSVERPDGSNFTLKIRSTKLEDSAMYFCASSEWQGLPGELFFGEGSRLTVL.

The V call is TRBV4-1, the J call TRBJ2-7; 13 bases are shared with TRBD2. V was pared by 0 bases and J by 2 bases, with 7 bases of the junction left unmatched. In germline, CDR1 is MGHRA, CDR2 YSYEKL. This CDR3 region has 18 residues. Here the CDR3 DNA reads TGCGCCAGCAGCCAAGATGCGGCCGGGACTAGCGGGACCTACGAGCAGTACTTC. Translating gives CASSQDAAGTSGTYEQYF.

J is TRBJ1-2 and V is TRBV24-1, with D possibly matching TRBD1 (5 bases). V lost 4 bases and J 8 bases, leaving 19 bases between the germline ends. The CDR3 extends over 15 amino acids. Germline values: CDR1 KGHDR, CDR2 SFDVKD. The CDR3 here is CATSETGHHRRGYTF. The CDR3 nucleotides are TGTGCCACCAGTGAGACCGGACATCACCGCAGGGGCTACACCTTC.

A word on this clone: The same CDR3 also results from other DNA sequences found in this sample. The gene calls are TRBV4-2 and TRBJ2-5; 14 bases fit TRBD2. This CDR3 is built from 16 residues. V shed 1 base and J 2 bases; nucleotides not matched to a gene: 0. Germline-derived CDR1 and CDR2 are LGHNA and YNFKEQ. The CDR3 DNA follows: TGTGCCAGCAGCCAAGGGACTAGCGGGAGGCAAGAGACCCAGTACTTC. This translates into CASSQGTSGRQETQYF.

The chain uses TRBV10-3 and TRBJ2-5; D remains ambiguous. This CDR3 contains 14 residues. CDR1 and CDR2 (germline): ENHRY, SYGVKD. With 2 bases removed from V and 7 bases from J, the gap between germline ends came to 14 bases. For the CDR3, the DNA is TGTGCCATCAGTGAGGGCGGCGGAGATGGGACCCAGTACTTC. The encoded protein is CAISEGGGDGTQYF.

The CDR3 coding sequence is TGTGCCAGCAGTGTCTCTCGGCGGGGAACAGATACGCAGTATTTT. This gives the protein CASSVSRRGTDTQYF. The rearrangement uses TRBV25-1 and TRBJ2-3, with D tentatively TRBD2 (6 bases). The CDR3 consists of 15 residues. The germline V gene encodes CDR1 MGHDK and CDR2 SYGVNS. Trimming stripped 4 bases from V and 3 bases from J, with 14 bases between.

J is TRBJ2-3 and V is TRBV7-6; no firm D call. The V gene's germline CDR1 is SGHVS and CDR2 FNYEAQ. Trimming stripped 5 bases from V and 1 base from J, with 16 bases between. The CDR3 sequence is 16 residues long. The CDR3 coding sequence is TGTGCCAGCAGCCCCCAGACTCCCCGCGGCACAGATACGCAGTATTTT. Encoded protein: CASSPQTPRGTDTQYF.

This rearrangement joins TRBV5-1 to TRBJ1-3; tentative D call: TRBD1 (6 bases). The CDR3 has 15 amino acids. Trimming took 1 base from V and 4 from J, leaving 12 bases between them. Germline V gene sequence: CDR1 SGHRS, CDR2 YFSETQ. In DNA, the CDR3 is TGCGCCAGCAGCTTGCGGGGGGGCGACGGAAACACCATATATTTT. It is translated as CASSLRGGDGNTIYF.